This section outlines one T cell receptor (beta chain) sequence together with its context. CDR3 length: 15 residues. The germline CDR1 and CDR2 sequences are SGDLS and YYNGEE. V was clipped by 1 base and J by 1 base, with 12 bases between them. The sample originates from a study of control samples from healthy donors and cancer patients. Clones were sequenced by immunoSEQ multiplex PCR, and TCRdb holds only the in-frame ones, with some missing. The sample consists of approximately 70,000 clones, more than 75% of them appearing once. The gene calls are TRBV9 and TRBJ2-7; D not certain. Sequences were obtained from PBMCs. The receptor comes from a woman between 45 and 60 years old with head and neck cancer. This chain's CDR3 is CASSVSLGSSYEQYF. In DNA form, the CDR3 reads TGTGCCAGCAGCGTATCACTTGGCAGTTCCTACGAGCAGTACTTC.